This TCR beta chain was obtained from a study of Ad26.COV2.S vaccination and SARS-CoV-2 variants. The study, taken as a whole, reports: Spike-specific TCR breadth was greater in vaccine than placebo recipients. Analyses of TCR breadth and depth may have underestimated total T cell responses.

The CDR3 is made up of 15 amino acids. The germline CDR1 and CDR2 sequences are SGHNT and YYREEE (reference sequence). Unmatched junction bases numbered 8, after V lost 0 bases and J lost 8 bases. About this clone itself: What it recognizes is unknown.

Only in-frame clones appear in the TCRdb table, and some are missing; sequencing was by immunoSEQ multiplex PCR. The table records a few hundred thousand clones, approximately 91% of them present only once. As for treatment: about 20 received Ad26.COV2.S at low or high dose, single or two shots; several received placebo; per-sample allocation not given. Material that was analyzed had been drawn on day 63 after the first vaccine or placebo injection. Boston supplied an adult donor aged 18-55 years. Participants' vaccine, an Ad26 vector, delivered Wuhan-strain SARS-CoV-2 spike. The sample was peripheral blood, taken in a trial of Ad26.COV2.S vaccine versus placebo. The TCR was taken from a person aged 18 to 59 who received the Ad26.COV2.S COVID-19 vaccine or a placebo. V and J are TRBV5-4 and TRBJ2-1; the match to TRBD2 covers 7 bases. CDR3 amino acids: CASSLAGGSDYEQFF. The CDR3 DNA reads TGTGCCAGCAGCTTGGCCGGCGGGAGTGACTATGAGCAGTTCTTC.